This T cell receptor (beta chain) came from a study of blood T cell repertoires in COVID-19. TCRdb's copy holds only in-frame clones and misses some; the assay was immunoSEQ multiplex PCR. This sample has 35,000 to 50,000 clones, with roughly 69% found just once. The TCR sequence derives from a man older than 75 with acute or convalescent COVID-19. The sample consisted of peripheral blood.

CDR3 DNA sequence: TGTGCCATCAAAGGACTAGCGGGGGCGAGCTCCTACAATGAGCAGTTCTTC. This translates into CAIKGLAGASSYNEQFF. The chain has TRBV10-3 and TRBJ2-1, with 13 bases identical to TRBD2. This CDR3 contains 17 residues. The trim removed 7 bases at V and 0 bases at J, leaving 6 bases unmatched. Germline CDR1 is ENHRY and CDR2 is SYGVKD.